This T cell receptor (beta chain) comes out of a study of long-term antiretroviral therapy in people with HIV. Across the whole study: Specimens dating back about a decade before the 2015 immediate-ART recommendation are the oldest included.

Prior to DNA extraction, the samples held roughly 0.85-10 million cryopreserved PBMC. The assay used was immunoSEQ (version v3.0), run at survey level. Assay used: immunoSEQ multiplex PCR; TCRdb lists only in-frame clones, some missing. The sample carries roughly 6,500 clones, around 85% recorded once. The germline CDR1 and CDR2 sequences are SEHNR and FQNEAQ (reference sequence). V was pared by 5 bases and J by 4 bases, with 21 bases between. CDR3 length equals 17 residues. J is TRBJ2-1 and V is TRBV7-9; either TRBD1 or TRBD2 may supply D (5 bases each). This specimen was unsorted PBMCs, taken 3.7 years after starting antiretroviral therapy. This clonotype was sampled from a woman in her fifties or sixties with HIV. The CDR3 region has the DNA TGTGCCAGCAGCCACAAGAGGGGCGGTGGGGGTTACAATGAGCAGTTCTTC. This gives the protein CASSHKRGGGGYNEQFF. Supplemented by reference TRBV7-9 and TRBJ2-1, the full variable domain reads DTGVSQNPRHKITKRGQNVTFRCDPISEHNRLYWYRQTLGQGPEFLTYFQNEAQLEKSRLLSDRFSAERPKGSFSTLEIQRTEQGDSAMYLCASSHKRGGGGYNEQFFGPGTRLTVL.